Presented here are 21 T cell receptor beta chains from one specimen sequenced in a study of breast tumors, draining lymph nodes, adjacent tissues. TCRdb itself ran the multiplex PCR reads through MiXCR, one entry per CDR3 protein. The sample lists more than 50,000 distinct CDR3 sequences, approximately 54% occurring once. Sequences were obtained from breast tumor tissue. All receptors derive from a female donor with breast cancer. Some clones in this sample may be carry-over from other donors' samples.

This clonotype appeared many times. The gene calls are TRBV7-8 and TRBJ2-5; D remains ambiguous. Germline V CDR1 and CDR2: SGHVS, FQNEAQ. This CDR3 is built from 12 residues. Between the trimmed V and J ends, which lost 3 bases and 4 bases, there was a span of 6 bases. CDR3 loop: CASSFNRETQYF. The CDR3 coding sequence is TGTGCCAGCAGCTTCAATCGAGAGACCCAGTACTTC.

The chain couples TRBV5-1 to TRBJ1-4; the match to TRBD1 covers 8 bases. CDR3 length equals 13 residues. Trimming took 2 bases from V and 10 from J; bases not matched to a gene: 4. Germline V CDR1 and CDR2: SGHRS, YFSETQ. CDR3 DNA: TGCGCCAGCAGCTTTGGACAGGGTGGAAAACTGTTTTTT. Translation gives CASSFGQGGKLFF.

This clonotype has a handful of counts. A read error may be the cause here, since a much bigger clone is one base away. The chain joins TRBV20-1 to TRBJ1-2; tentative D call: TRBD1 (5 bases). The CDR3 totals 15 residues. The germline V gene encodes CDR1 DFQATT and CDR2 SNEGSKA (reference sequence). The CDR3 sequence is CSASQSGLTGYGYAF. The DNA for the CDR3 is TGCAGTGCTTCCCAATCGGGACTAACAGGCTATGGCTACGCCTTC.

The CDR3 DNA is TGTGCCAGCAGTAGTACCATAGGGCAGGGGAAATTTAATCAGCCCCAGCATTTT. Its protein is CASSSTIGQGKFNQPQHF. This chain connects TRBV28 to TRBJ1-5; TRBD1 is a possible D gene (6 bases). Germline V lookup: CDR1 MDHEN, CDR2 SYDVKM. Trimming removed 5 bases at V and 4 bases at J, with 24 bases between. This CDR3 region has 18 residues.

This clonotype showed up many times. The chain employs TRBV10-3 and TRBJ2-3; the D gene could be TRBD1 or TRBD2 (5 bases each). The V end was cut by 5 bases, the J end by 0 bases, with 12 bases between. The CDR3 covers 15 residues. Germline V lookup: CDR1 ENHRY, CDR2 SYGVKD. CDR3 region: CAISNRDGSTDTQYF. In DNA, the CDR3 is TGTGCCATCAGTAACCGGGACGGAAGCACAGATACGCAGTATTTT.

This clonotype was counted at least ten times. The chain couples TRBV2 to TRBJ2-3; weak D call: TRBD2 (7 bases). Germline V gene sequence: CDR1 SNHLY, CDR2 FYNNEI. CDR3 length equals 14 residues. Trimming cost V 7 bases and J 3 bases, with 14 bases left between them. Here the CDR3 reads CASTRAGTTDTQYF. The CDR3 DNA reads as TGTGCCAGCACTCGAGCGGGGACAACAGATACGCAGTATTTT.

CDR3 region: CASSQGQGRGTEKLFF. The CDR3 coding sequence is TGTGCCAGCAGCCAAGGGCAGGGCCGGGGCACTGAAAAACTGTTTTTT. The chain employs TRBV7-2 and TRBJ1-4; the D gene is possibly TRBD1 (5 bases). The CDR3 sequence is 16 residues long. CDR1 is SGHTA, CDR2 FQGNSA, per germline. V was shortened by 5 bases and J by 7 bases, with 20 bases between the two germline ends. Using reference TRBV7-2 and TRBJ1-4 for the parts outside the CDR3, the full variable domain is GAGVSQSPSNKVTEKGKDVELRCDPISGHTALYWYRQSLGQGLEFLIYFQGNSAPDKSGLPSDRFSAERTGGSVSTLTIQRTQQEDSAVYLCASSQGQGRGTEKLFFGSGTQLSVL.

The chain links TRBV7-9 to TRBJ2-1; 10 positions match TRBD2. The V gene end was trimmed by 6 bases and the J gene end by 5 bases; junction bases not matched to a gene: 10. The germline V gene encodes CDR1 SEHNR and CDR2 FQNEAQ (reference sequence). The CDR3 has 16 amino acids. The CDR3 nucleotides are TGTGCCAGCAGTGCGGGGCTAGCGGGGGATCACAATGAGCAGTTCTTC. It translates to CASSAGLAGDHNEQFF.

V gene TRBV20-1 combines with J gene TRBJ2-3; 7 bases are shared with TRBD2. CDR1 DFQATT and CDR2 SNEGSKA come from the germline V gene (reference sequence). V was clipped by 1 base and J by 6 bases; unmatched bases: 16. The CDR3 is 17 amino acids. CDR3 protein: CSARGDRGLVRGDTQYF. The CDR3 DNA follows: TGCAGTGCTAGAGGAGATCGAGGACTAGTGAGGGGTGATACGCAGTATTTT.

This clonotype was seen repeatedly, ten times or more. The chain employs TRBV6-5 and TRBJ2-7; no reliable D call. Trimming cost V 5 bases and J 0 bases, with 17 bases left between them. CDR1 MNHEY and CDR2 SVGAGI come from the germline V gene. The CDR3 has 16 residues. CDR3 DNA sequence: TGTGCCAGCAGTACGTGGTTAGGGAAGAGCTCCTACGAGCAGTACTTC. Translated: CASSTWLGKSSYEQYF.

This clonotype was seen only a few times. The chain employs TRBV14 and TRBJ1-2; 9 bases fit TRBD1. Per germline, CDR1 SGHDN and CDR2 FVKESK. The CDR3 runs 15 residues. V gave up 3 bases and J gave up 3 bases; unmatched junction bases: 5. The CDR3 region has the DNA TGTGCCAGCAGCCACGTGGGACAGGGCTACTATGGCTACACCTTC. Its protein product is CASSHVGQGYYGYTF. Full variable domain (remainder filled in from reference TRBV14 and TRBJ1-2): EAGVTQFPSHSVIEKGQTVTLRCDPISGHDNLYWYRRVMGKEIKFLLHFVKESKQDESGMPNNRFLAERTGGTYSTLKVQPAELEDSGVYFCASSHVGQGYYGYTFGSGTRLTVV.

In this sample, this clonotype turned up once. The gene calls are TRBV6-1 and TRBJ2-3; TRBD1 agrees at 8 bases. CDR3 size: 15 residues. The V gene end was trimmed by 5 bases and the J gene end by 3 bases; junction bases not matched to a gene: 7. The germline V gene encodes CDR1 MNHNS and CDR2 SASEGT. Here the CDR3 reads CASSTSGQGTDTQYF. CDR3 nucleotide sequence: TGTGCCAGCAGTACTTCCGGACAGGGAACAGATACGCAGTATTTT.

About this clonotype: No DNA is shown, since the ends of the CDR3 on it are uncertain; the CDR3 is the one TCRdb lists. The V and J genes are TRBV7-9 and TRBJ2-6; the listed D gene, TRBD1, was not tested against the DNA. The germline V gene has CDR1 SEHNR and CDR2 FQNEAQ (reference sequence). The CDR3 sequence runs 15 residues, both termini included. The CDR3 is CASSLWGSGANVLPF.

This chain uses TRBV2 with TRBJ1-4, with D perhaps TRBD1 (6 bases). Trimming stripped 2 bases from V and 8 bases from J, with 12 bases between. Germline loops: CDR1 SNHLY, CDR2 FYNNEI. This CDR3 is built from 14 residues. CDR3 in DNA: TGTGCCAGCAGTGAACAGGGGTGGGGCGAAAAACTGTTTTTT. Translation gives CASSEQGWGEKLFF.

Only a few counts were recorded for this clonotype. The rearrangement links TRBV15 to TRBJ1-3; D not resolved. In germline, CDR1 is LNHNV, CDR2 YYDKDF (reference sequence). This CDR3 comprises 14 residues. The V and J ends lost 0 bases and 4 bases respectively, with 7 bases between them. For the CDR3, the DNA is TGTGCCACCAGCAGAGATCGAAGAGGAAACACCATATATTTT. Translating it yields CATSRDRRGNTIYF.

CDR3 residues: CASRDGGGGYEQYF. The CDR3 region has the DNA TGCGCCAGCCGGGATGGAGGGGGGGGCTACGAGCAGTACTTC. This chain connects TRBV5-1 to TRBJ2-7; perhaps TRBD2 as D (7 bases). V shed 7 bases and J shed 3 bases, with 17 bases lying between them. CDR3 length equals 14 residues. Germline values: CDR1 SGHRS, CDR2 YFSETQ.

This clonotype turned up a few times. The DNA of the CDR3 is TGTGCCACTAGACAGGGTACAGGGTGGAACACTGAAGCTTTCTTT. It yields the protein CATRQGTGWNTEAFF. This rearrangement joins TRBV6-6 to TRBJ1-1, with 7 bases that match TRBD1. This CDR3 is 15 amino acids long. Germline V lookup: CDR1 MNHNY, CDR2 SVGAGI (reference sequence). J was trimmed by 1 base and V by 10 bases; bases with no gene match: 12.

The genes are TRBV7-2 and TRBJ2-3, with 14 nucleotides matching TRBD2. Germline V lookup: CDR1 SGHTA, CDR2 FQGNSA. The length of the CDR3 is 16 residues. J lost 6 bases, V lost 5 bases, and 7 bases had no gene match. The CDR3 coding sequence is TGTGCCAGCAGCCTAGTCGGGACTAGCGGGAGCGATACGCAGTATTTT. Amino acids: CASSLVGTSGSDTQYF.

The gene calls are TRBV10-3 and TRBJ2-1; 10 positions match TRBD2. CDR3 length equals 13 residues. Germline values: CDR1 ENHRY, CDR2 SYGVKD. The junction had 1 base not matched to a gene; V was cut back by 3 bases and J by 8 bases. The chain's CDR3 is CAISDGLADEQFF. In DNA, the CDR3 is TGTGCCATCAGTGATGGACTAGCGGATGAGCAGTTCTTC.

The gene calls are TRBV2 and TRBJ2-1; 8 nucleotides align to TRBD2. Germline trimming cut 7 bases from V and 12 bases from J; bases unmatched to any gene: 23. The CDR3 is 17 amino acids. Germline CDR1 reads SNHLY; CDR2 reads FYNNEI. The CDR3 nucleotides read TGTGCCAGCAACCCCCGAGGGGCTAGCGGGCTGCTAGATACGCAGTTCTTC. Translated, it gives CASNPRGASGLLDTQFF.

This clonotype was observed at least ten times. CDR3 coding DNA: TGCAGTCTTTATAGAGGATCCGAGCAGTACTTC. It encodes CSLYRGSEQYF. The rearrangement links TRBV20-1 to TRBJ2-7, with D uncertain. The CDR3 consists of 11 residues. The V end was cut by 8 bases, the J end by 6 bases, with 14 bases between. Germline V gene lookup returns CDR1 DFQATT and CDR2 SNEGSKA (reference sequence).